The 23 T cell receptor beta chains below were found in one sample sequenced in a study of blood T cells in healthy people across ages. Alongside a J-beta primer mix, a sample-barcoded 5' primer served in a second PCR lasting roughly 7 to 11 cycles. TCRdb reanalysed the 5' RACE reads using MiXCR and keeps one entry per CDR3 protein. The top ten clones hold 7.9% of a sample with about 1,600,000 distinct CDR3 sequences, about 40% of them seen once. Input material: blood. Every receptor here comes from a woman in her late teens or twenties in good health.

About this clonotype: This sequence may be a read error, since a much larger clone differs from it by one base. The chain employs TRBV29-1 and TRBJ2-5, with D unclear. V dropped 5 bases and J dropped 2 bases, with 9 bases sitting between them. Germline CDR1 and CDR2: SQVTM and ANQGSEA. The CDR3 extends over 12 amino acids. As DNA, the CDR3 is TGCAGCGTTTTGGCTACTCAAGAGACCCAGTACTTC. The encoded protein is CSVLATQETQYF. Complete variable domain (other parts from reference TRBV29-1 and TRBJ2-5): SAVISQKPSRDICQRGTSLTIQCQVDSQVTMMFWYRQQPGQSLTLIATANQGSEATYESGFVIDKFPISRPNLTFSTLTVSNMSPEDSSIYLCSVLATQETQYFGPGTRLLVL.

This clonotype was detected a few times. The chain has TRBV28 and TRBJ1-2, with 7 bases matching TRBD1. J lost 2 bases, V lost 5 bases, and 8 bases had no gene match. CDR3 length: 15 amino acids. The germline CDR1 and CDR2 sequences are MDHEN and SYDVKM. The CDR3 region is CASSPPAGQNYGYTF. CDR3 bases: TGTGCCAGCAGTCCCCCGGCGGGACAGAACTATGGCTACACCTTC.

The chain has TRBV29-1 and TRBJ2-7; tentatively, D is TRBD2 (7 bases). Looked up from germline, CDR1 is SQVTM and CDR2 is ANQGSEA. The CDR3 sequence is 18 residues long. V was clipped by 2 bases and J by 7 bases, with 30 bases between them. CDR3 loop: CSVERGGGPASSYNEQYF. CDR3 coding DNA: TGCAGCGTTGAACGGGGCGGGGGCCCTGCGAGCTCCTACAATGAGCAGTACTTC.

A remark on this clonotype: A much more abundant neighbour one base away suggests this may be a read error. V is TRBV4-1 and J is TRBJ2-3; 8 bases map to TRBD2. The CDR3 is made up of 17 amino acids. From germline, CDR1 is MGHRA and CDR2 YSYEKL. Here the CDR3 reads CASNQEGAGGGTDTQYF. CDR3 nucleotide sequence: TGCGCCAGCAACCAAGAAGGGGCGGGAGGTGGCACAGATACGCAGTATTTT.

Only a few counts were recorded for this clonotype. The chain links TRBV2 to TRBJ1-1; no reliable D call. The V gene lost 6 bases and the J gene lost 1 base, with 6 bases spanning the gap. CDR3 length equals 12 residues. Germline CDR1 SNHLY, CDR2 FYNNEI. The CDR3 region has the DNA TGTGCCAGCAGGGCGGCGAACACTGAAGCTTTCTTT. It codes for CASRAANTEAFF.

The chain employs TRBV11-2 and TRBJ2-4; no clear D. Trimming pared 4 bases from V and 14 bases from J, leaving 18 bases between. Germline V gene data show CDR1 as SGHAT and CDR2 as FQNNGV. This CDR3 is 13 amino acids long. CDR3: CASSSLSLSPEYF. CDR3 sequence (DNA): TGTGCCAGCAGCTCCCTGTCCCTCTCCCCGGAGTACTTC.

The rearrangement joins TRBV4-1 to TRBJ2-1; 9 bases line up with TRBD2. CDR1 is MGHRA and CDR2 is YSYEKL in the germline V gene. This CDR3 comprises 14 residues. The J segment lost 10 bases and the V segment lost 1 base, leaving 5 bases of the junction unmatched. The CDR3 nucleotides are TGCGCCAGCAGCCAAGGTAGACTAGCGGAGGAGCAGTTCTTC. Translated, it gives CASSQGRLAEEQFF.

This clonotype turned up a few times. The CDR3, as DNA: TGTGCCCGACAGCGCGAGGACTATGGCTACACCTTC. Translation: CARQREDYGYTF. The chain carries TRBV6-5 and TRBJ1-2, with TRBD1 as a possible D gene (5 bases). Trimming took 11 bases from V and 3 from J, leaving 13 bases between them. CDR1 and CDR2 (germline): MNHEY, SVGAGI. This CDR3 spans 12 amino acids.

This chain joins TRBV5-8 and TRBJ2-7; no definite D call. There are 12 residues in the CDR3. V lost 5 bases and J lost 2, with 8 bases in between. The V gene's germline CDR1 is SGHTS and CDR2 YDEGEE. CDR3 nucleotide sequence: TGTGCCAGCAGTGAGCAAACCTACGAGCAGTACTTC. Amino acids: CASSEQTYEQYF.

This clonotype came up a few times. The rearrangement joins TRBV7-9 to TRBJ1-2; possible D gene TRBD1, 5 bases. Per germline, CDR1 SEHNR and CDR2 FQNEAQ (reference sequence). V was clipped by 2 bases and J by 7 bases, with 14 bases between them. The length of the CDR3 is 14 residues. CDR3 DNA: TGTGCCAGCAGCTTATCCGGGACGGGCTGTGGCTACACCTTC. This sequence encodes CASSLSGTGCGYTF.

This chain links TRBV7-2 with TRBJ1-1; 8 bases fit TRBD1. Germline CDR1 and CDR2: SGHTA and FQGNSA. The CDR3 spans 14 residues. V lost 5 bases to trimming and J lost 5 bases; unmatched junction nucleotides: 7. The CDR3 DNA is TGTGCCAGCAGCCTGACAGGGGAAGAAACTGAAGCTTTCTTT. This encodes CASSLTGEETEAFF.

J is TRBJ1-1 and V is TRBV5-1; D is ambiguous. Per germline, CDR1 SGHRS and CDR2 YFSETQ. V dropped 1 base and J dropped 1 base, with 11 bases sitting between them. The length of the CDR3 is 15 residues. The CDR3 region is CASSLSGVSNTEAFF. In DNA, the CDR3 is TGCGCCAGCAGCTTGAGCGGGGTTTCGAACACTGAAGCTTTCTTT.

This clonotype has ten or more counts. V and J are TRBV27 and TRBJ2-1, with D tentatively TRBD1 (6 bases). The CDR3 sequence is 15 residues long. The germline V and J ends were trimmed by 2 bases and 2 bases, with 10 bases remaining between them. Germline V gene sequence: CDR1 MNHEY, CDR2 SMNVEV (reference sequence). This CDR3 reads CASSLGRTAYNEQFF. The DNA of the CDR3 is TGTGCCAGCAGTTTAGGCCGGACAGCCTACAATGAGCAGTTCTTC.

This clonotype was seen ten or more times. The V gene is TRBV28, the J gene TRBJ2-3; possible D gene TRBD2, 7 bases. CDR1 is MDHEN, CDR2 SYDVKM, per germline. This CDR3 has 14 residues. V lost 3 bases to trimming and J lost 4 bases, with 11 bases between them. The CDR3 protein is CASSLAGAADTQYF. CDR3 DNA: TGTGCCAGCAGTTTGGCGGGGGCTGCAGATACGCAGTATTTT.

This clonotype has a handful of counts. The chain has TRBV24-1 and TRBJ1-2; no clear D. The V and J ends lost 9 bases and 7 bases respectively, with 14 bases between them. This CDR3 spans 12 amino acids. Germline CDR1 and CDR2: KGHDR and SFDVKD. The CDR3: CATSKGSGGYTF. The DNA of the CDR3 is TGTGCCACCTCGAAGGGTAGTGGTGGCTACACCTTC.

This clonotype was seen only a few times. The rearrangement links TRBV20-1 to TRBJ2-1, with 12 bases fitting TRBD2. Germline trimming cut 6 bases from V and 8 bases from J; bases unmatched to any gene: 8. CDR1 and CDR2 from the germline V gene are DFQATT and SNEGSKA (reference sequence). There are 14 residues in the CDR3. This chain's CDR3 is CSAILAGGGYEQFF. The DNA for the CDR3 is TGCAGTGCCATACTAGCGGGAGGAGGTTATGAGCAGTTCTTC.

At least ten counts were recorded for this clonotype. The chain is built from TRBV3-1 and TRBJ2-6, with TRBD1 identical over 8 bases. Germline trimming cut 7 bases from V and 8 bases from J; bases unmatched to any gene: 13. There are 16 residues in the CDR3. From germline, CDR1 is LGHDT and CDR2 YNNKEL (reference sequence). The CDR3: CASTTRTGLLTNVLTF. CDR3 nucleotide sequence: TGTGCCAGCACCACTCGGACAGGGCTGTTGACCAACGTCCTGACTTTC.

The J gene is TRBJ2-2, the V gene TRBV7-7; 10 nucleotides align to TRBD2. V lost 6 bases to trimming and J lost 4 bases; unmatched junction nucleotides: 5. The CDR3 loop spans 15 amino acids. Germline CDR1 is SSHAT and CDR2 is FNYEAQ (reference sequence). The CDR3 bases are TGTGCCAGCAGTTCAAGCGGGAGGGGCACCGGGGAGCTGTTTTTT. Protein: CASSSSGRGTGELFF. The variable domain in full, completed from reference TRBV7-7 and TRBJ2-2, reads GAGVSQSPRYKVTKRGQDVTLRCDPISSHATLYWYQQALGQGPEFLTYFNYEAQPDKSGLPSDRFSAERPEGSISTLTIQRTEQRDSAMYRCASSSSGRGTGELFFGEGSRLTVL.

This chain links TRBV20-1 with TRBJ2-3; 7 bases are shared with TRBD2. V dropped 6 bases and J dropped 0; count of bases not matched to a gene: 12. There are 16 residues in the CDR3. Germline V gene data show CDR1 as DFQATT and CDR2 as SNEGSKA (reference sequence). The CDR3 DNA is TGCAGTGCCATAAAAGGTCTAGCGGTTAGCACAGATACGCAGTATTTT. Translating gives CSAIKGLAVSTDTQYF.

The chain recombines TRBV4-1 with TRBJ2-1, with a possible D match to TRBD2 (6 bases). CDR3 length: 15 amino acids. Trimming pared 0 bases from V and 8 bases from J, leaving 14 bases between. The V gene's germline CDR1 is MGHRA and CDR2 YSYEKL. CDR3 bases: TGCGCCAGCAGCCAAGAAGAGCTGCGGGGCGATGAGCAGTTCTTC. Amino acids: CASSQEELRGDEQFF.

This clonotype appeared a few times. CDR3 amino acids: CSAQGLGDGFFYEQYF. The CDR3 DNA is TGCAGTGCTCAGGGACTAGGTGACGGGTTTTTCTACGAGCAGTACTTC. This chain joins TRBV20-1 and TRBJ2-7; 8 nucleotides line up with TRBD2. J lost 3 bases, V lost 5 bases, and 15 bases had no gene match. The CDR3 runs 16 residues. Germline V gene data show CDR1 as DFQATT and CDR2 as SNEGSKA (reference sequence).

This chain joins TRBV28 and TRBJ1-1; TRBD1 agrees at 10 bases. Germline trimming cut 4 bases from V and 3 bases from J; bases unmatched to any gene: 8. Germline lookup yields CDR1 MDHEN and CDR2 SYDVKM. This CDR3 has 16 residues. CDR3 sequence reads: CASSSGTGVWDTEAFF. Here the CDR3 DNA reads TGTGCCAGCAGTTCCGGGACAGGGGTATGGGACACTGAAGCTTTCTTT.

This rearrangement joins TRBV28 to TRBJ2-5; 10 bases fit TRBD1. The assigned J gene may be wrong: the sequence end matches TRBJ2-7 better. The V gene's germline CDR1 is MDHEN and CDR2 SYDVKM. This CDR3 is built from 13 residues. The CDR3 DNA sequence: TGTGCCAGCGGGACAGGGGACGCCTACGAGCAGTACTTC. Residues: CASGTGDAYEQYF.